This TCR beta chain is from a study of blood T cells in healthy people across ages. Together with a sample-barcoded 5' primer, a J-beta primer mix was included in a second PCR lasting about 7 to 12 cycles. TCRdb recomputed calls from the 5' RACE reads with MiXCR, one row per CDR3 protein. This table has hundreds of thousands of distinct CDR3 sequences, around 24% appearing once. On this clonotype: Its antigen is undetermined.

Notes on the study in general: It was not known whether donors were CMV positive (a possible confounder of expanded clonotype changes).

V was clipped by 3 bases and J by 7 bases, with 11 bases between them. CDR1 SGHRS and CDR2 YFSETQ come from the germline V gene. The CDR3 is 12 amino acids. These data were likewise used in another study, on T cells of mothers and their children. This second report adds: Persistent microchimeric T cell clones were not found at ~100 per million sensitivity.

The source material was blood. The receptor was derived from a boy aged 5-17 years in good health. The chain carries TRBV5-1 and TRBJ2-7, with D tentatively TRBD1 (5 bases). The CDR3 loop is CASSSPGKEQYF. In DNA, the CDR3 is TGCGCCAGCAGCTCCCCAGGGAAAGAGCAGTACTTC.